This T cell receptor (beta chain) was sequenced for a study of regulatory T cells in long-lasting Graves disease. The sample's time point: persistent/refractory GD, antithyroid drugs over 5 years with positive TRAb. The TCR library was prepared using RNA isolated from PBMCs. Doctors identified Graves' disease using the American Thyroid Association guidelines. This CDR3 contains 14 residues. Trimming took off 4 bases at V and 2 bases at J, with 15 bases between the two ends. Germline CDR1 is SQVTM and CDR2 is ANQGSEA. With iRepertoire HTBI primers and Arm-PCR of CDR3 regions, TCR beta libraries were built. From the multiplex PCR reads, TCRdb called clonotypes with MiXCR, one entry per CDR3 protein. The sample contains about 420,000 distinct CDR3 sequences, 20% to 30% of which appear only once.

This receptor was taken from a female donor with Graves disease. The chain links TRBV29-1 to TRBJ2-7, with D possibly matching TRBD2 (5 bases). This sample comprised peripheral blood mononuclear cells (PBMCs), obtained when the disease was refractory, from a patient treated with antithyroid drugs. The DNA of the CDR3 is TGCAGCGTTGCTGACGCGGGTGCCCCCTACGAGCAGTACTTC. The encoded protein is CSVADAGAPYEQYF.